This T cell receptor beta chain appears in the sequencing data of a study of T cells after yellow fever vaccination. Points from the study as a whole: Once the booster was given, most primary-vaccination clones reappeared, at about 97% for CD4 and around 90% for CD8. Abundant bulk-derived clonotypes could contaminate FACS-sorted repertoires. By day 5 rather than day 15, the secondary response had peaked, though it was weaker.

Synthesis of TCR cDNA relied on 5'RACE template switching, which attached a universal primer site and UMIs. TCRdb reanalysed the 5' RACE reads using MiXCR and keeps one entry per CDR3 protein. The sample lists approximately 580,000 distinct CDR3 sequences, around 16% seen once, with roughly 17% in the top ten. This clonotype was seen a handful of times. What it recognizes is unknown. The receptor was derived from a man between 18 and 35 years old who received the YFV17D yellow fever vaccine. This specimen was PBMCs, taken about 5 days after the first yellow fever vaccination.

The CDR3 DNA follows: TGCGCCAGCACCGCCGACGGAAGCTCTGGAAACACCATATATTTT. It translates to CASTADGSSGNTIYF. The J gene is TRBJ1-3, the V gene TRBV4-3; the D is unclear. CDR1 and CDR2 from the germline V gene are LGHNA and YSLEER. The CDR3 is made up of 15 amino acids. Trimming stripped 7 bases from V and 0 bases from J, with 13 bases between.